A selection of T cell receptor beta chains follows, all from one sample in a study of neurological immune-mediated disorders. TCRdb reprocessed the 5' RACE reads via MiXCR and lists one record per CDR3 protein. Here the sample spans just over 95,000 distinct CDR3 sequences, 3.5% being singletons. Sequenced material: PBMCs. These receptors all stem from a woman aged 18 to 35 with multiple sclerosis. The CDR3 runs from the conserved cysteine through the conserved F or W. D genes are given only for firm matches. Part of the rows lack a size; the others show once, few, many or a class for expanded clones.

>many|TRBJ2-1|TRBD2|13|TRBV20-1
CSASAGGQNEQFF
TGCAGTGCTAGTGCGGGGGGGCAGAATGAGCAGTTCTTC
>many|TRBJ1-3|-|14|TRBV28
CASRTGTSGNTIYF
TGTGCCAGCCGAACAGGGACCTCTGGAAACACCATATATTTT
>-|TRBJ1-1|TRBD1|14|TRBV5-1
CASSSDRGVTEAFF
TGCGCCAGCAGCTCGGACAGGGGTGTGACTGAAGCTTTCTTT
>many|TRBJ1-1|TRBD1|15|TRBV6-5
CASSFKGAGNTEAFF
TGTGCCAGCAGTTTCAAGGGGGCGGGTAACACTGAAGCTTTCTTT
>many|TRBJ1-6|TRBD1|15|TRBV6-6
CASSSAQGNNSPLHF
TGTGCCAGCAGTTCCGCACAGGGGAATAATTCACCCCTCCACTTT
>many|TRBJ1-1|-|16|TRBV5-1
CASSLTLEGMNTEAFF
TGCGCCAGCAGCCTCACTCTCGAGGGGATGAACACTGAAGCTTTCTTT
>-|TRBJ1-4|-|19|TRBV27
CASSFPRLNHRAVCEKLFF
TGTGCCAGCAGTTTCCCCCGATTAAACCACAGGGCAGTTTGCGAAAAACTGTTTTTT
>many|TRBJ2-3|-|14|TRBV7-9
CASSFLTGADTQYF
TGTGCCAGCAGCTTCCTGACAGGCGCAGATACGCAGTATTTT
>many|TRBJ2-5|TRBD2|14|TRBV2
CASRASSGRETQYF
TGTGCCAGCAGGGCATCTAGCGGGAGAGAGACCCAGTACTTC
>many|TRBJ1-1|-|14|TRBV20-1
CSASSGQAASEAFF
TGCAGTGCTAGTAGTGGCCAGGCCGCCTCTGAAGCTTTCTTT
>many|TRBJ1-5|-|12|TRBV12-3/TRBV12-4
CVSSTIYQPQHF
TGTGTCAGCAGTACTATCTATCAGCCCCAGCATTTT
>many|TRBJ1-5|-|16|TRBV20-1
CSARSIVGRSNQPQHF
TGCAGTGCTAGAAGTATAGTGGGACGTAGTAATCAGCCCCAGCATTTT
>-|TRBJ2-2|-|15|TRBV12-3/TRBV12-4
CASRPFNSLVGELFF
TGTGCCAGCCGCCCGTTCAATAGCCTGGTCGGGGAGCTGTTTTTT
>few|TRBJ2-7|-|12|TRBV28
CASRTPRYEQYF
TGTGCCAGCAGGACGCCCCGGTACGAGCAGTACTTC
>many|TRBJ2-7|-|14|TRBV10-3
CAISFVGSSYEQYF
TGTGCCATCAGTTTCGTCGGGAGCTCCTACGAGCAGTACTTC
>few|TRBJ2-1|-|11|TRBV20-1
CSARKWNEQFF
TGCAGTGCTAGAAAATGGAATGAGCAGTTCTTC
>many|TRBJ1-2|TRBD1|15|TRBV5-1
CASRDRGTGGYGYTF
TGCGCCAGCAGGGACAGGGGGACCGGAGGCTATGGCTACACCTTC
>-|TRBJ2-2|TRBD1|14|TRBV19
CASGQGGNTGELFF
TGTGCCAGTGGACAGGGGGGGAACACCGGGGAGCTGTTTTTT
>many|TRBJ2-4|-|17|TRBV28
CASSNLVGENLKNIQYF
TGTGCCAGCAGCAACCTCGTGGGCGAAAACCTTAAAAACATTCAGTACTTC
>many|TRBJ2-1|-|17|TRBV6-6
CASSYKVGQAPYNEQFF
TGTGCCAGCAGTTACAAAGTAGGGCAGGCCCCCTACAATGAGCAGTTCTTC
>many|TRBJ2-2|-|13|TRBV20-1
CSAREALTGELFF
TGCAGTGCTAGAGAGGCCCTCACCGGGGAGCTGTTTTTT
>many|TRBJ1-3|-|14|TRBV5-5
CASSLLRGEGTIYF
TGTGCCAGCAGTCTGCTAAGGGGTGAAGGGACCATATATTTT
>many|TRBJ1-4|-|13|TRBV20-1
CSARDRQGGKLFF
TGCAGTGCTAGAGATCGGCAGGGCGGGAAACTGTTTTTT
>many|TRBJ2-1|-|11|TRBV6-2/TRBV6-3
CASSRTGEQFF
TGTGCCAGCAGTCGGACTGGCGAGCAGTTCTTC
>-|TRBJ2-5|TRBD2|16|TRBV28
CASSLAASGREETQYF
TGTGCCAGCAGTTTAGCGGCTAGCGGGAGGGAAGAGACCCAGTACTTC
>many|TRBJ2-1|TRBD2|17|TRBV7-3
CASSLLGLAGVFDEQFF
TGTGCCAGCAGCTTATTGGGGCTAGCGGGAGTTTTCGATGAGCAGTTCTTC
>many|TRBJ2-7|TRBD1|12|TRBV29-1
CSASQGVHEQYF
TGCAGCGCTTCACAGGGGGTCCACGAGCAGTACTTC
>many|TRBJ1-2|TRBD1|16|TRBV12-3/TRBV12-4
CASSLAGQGVNYGYTF
TGTGCCAGCAGTTTAGCCGGCCAGGGGGTCAACTATGGCTACACCTTC
>many|TRBJ2-2|-|15|TRBV20-1
CSAEVAGSNTGELFF
TGCAGTGCCGAAGTGGCGGGATCGAACACCGGGGAGCTGTTTTTT
>many|TRBJ2-7|-|15|TRBV4-1
CASGGPGLRPYEQYF
TGCGCCAGCGGGGGGCCGGGACTCCGTCCCTACGAGCAGTACTTC
>many|TRBJ1-1|-|14|TRBV20-1
CSAIRAPVNTEAFF
TGCAGTGCTATCAGGGCCCCTGTGAACACTGAAGCTTTCTTT
>many|TRBJ2-2|-|13|TRBV6-1
CASSERGARELFF
TGTGCCAGCAGTGAACGAGGGGCGCGGGAGCTGTTTTTT
>many|TRBJ2-5|TRBD1|16|TRBV6-5
CASSSSNRGLGETQYF
TGTGCCAGCAGCAGCTCCAACAGGGGGCTCGGAGAGACCCAGTACTTC
>many|TRBJ2-1|TRBD1|14|TRBV29-1
CSVDGTGLDYEQFF
TGCAGCGTTGACGGGACAGGGTTGGACTATGAGCAGTTCTTC
>many|TRBJ2-5|-|12|TRBV3-1
CASSQSSETQYF
TGTGCCAGCAGCCAATCATCAGAGACCCAGTACTTC
>many|TRBJ1-2|-|16|TRBV11-2
CASSSYGTAINYGYTF
TGTGCCAGCAGCTCCTACGGGACGGCTATCAACTATGGCTACACCTTC
>many|TRBJ2-3|-|14|TRBV6-5
CASSYSNRADTQYF
TGTGCCAGCAGTTACTCGAACAGGGCAGATACGCAGTATTTT
>many|TRBJ2-1|TRBD2|18|TRBV5-1
CASSFTSLAGGLYNEQFF
TGCGCCAGCAGCTTTACCTCCCTAGCGGGGGGGCTGTACAATGAGCAGTTCTTC
>many|TRBJ1-3|-|15|TRBV5-1
CASSLDGLSGNTIYF
TGCGCCAGCAGCCTCGACGGGCTCTCTGGAAACACCATATATTTT
>many|TRBJ1-6|-|14|TRBV6-1
CASRLGTVRSPLHF
TGTGCCAGCAGGTTGGGAACAGTACGGTCACCCCTCCACTTT
>many|TRBJ2-2|TRBD2|19|TRBV24-1
CATSDLHPGLAENTGELFF
TGTGCCACCAGTGATCTACATCCGGGACTAGCGGAGAACACCGGGGAGCTGTTTTTT
>many|TRBJ2-7|-|15|TRBV6-5
CATQLFAGGRIEQYF
TGTGCCACCCAACTCTTTGCCGGGGGGCGCATCGAGCAGTACTTC
>many|TRBJ1-6|-|13|TRBV27
CASSRGGGSPLHF
TGTGCCAGCAGTAGGGGGGGGGGCTCACCCCTCCACTTT